This TCR beta chain is drawn from a study of cytomegalovirus exposure and HLA in healthy donors. Study in general: The Caucasian-associated ancestry cluster held 65% to 85% of approximately 400 genotyped donors.

This clone was picked up a small number of times. The PCR contained 60 Vbeta and 13 Jbeta primers. Sequencing was performed with immunoSEQ multiplex PCR; in TCRdb, only in-frame clones are kept and a portion is missing. The repertoire holds 140,000 to 150,000 clones, with 80% as singletons. The CDR3 length is 18 residues. After removal of 3 bases from V and 2 bases from J, the junction contained 10 bases not matched to a gene. Germline CDR1 is WNHNN and CDR2 is SYGVQD (reference sequence). The specimen sequenced was PBMCs. This chain uses TRBV10-1 with TRBJ2-3; TRBD2 matches at 11 bases. This clonotype was obtained from a man aged 35 to 55 in good health and CMV-seronegative. The CDR3 spells CASSDPATSGGLTDTQYF. DNA of the CDR3: TGCGCCAGCAGTGACCCTGCTACTAGCGGGGGACTCACAGATACGCAGTATTTT.